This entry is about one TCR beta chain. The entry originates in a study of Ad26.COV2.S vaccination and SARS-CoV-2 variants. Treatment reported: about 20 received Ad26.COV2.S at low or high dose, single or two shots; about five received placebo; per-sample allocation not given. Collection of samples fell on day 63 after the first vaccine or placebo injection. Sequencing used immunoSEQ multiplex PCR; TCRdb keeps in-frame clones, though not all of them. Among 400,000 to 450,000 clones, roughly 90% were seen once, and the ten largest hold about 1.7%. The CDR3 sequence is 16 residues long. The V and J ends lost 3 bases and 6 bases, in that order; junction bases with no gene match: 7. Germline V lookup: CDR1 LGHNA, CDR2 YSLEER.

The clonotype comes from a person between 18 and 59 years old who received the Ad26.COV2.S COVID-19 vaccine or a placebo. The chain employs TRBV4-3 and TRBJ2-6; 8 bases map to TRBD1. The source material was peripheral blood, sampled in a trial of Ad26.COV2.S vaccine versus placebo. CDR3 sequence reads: CASSQGTGWVANVLTF. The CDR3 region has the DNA TGCGCCAGCAGCCAGGGGACAGGTTGGGTGGCCAACGTCCTGACTTTC.